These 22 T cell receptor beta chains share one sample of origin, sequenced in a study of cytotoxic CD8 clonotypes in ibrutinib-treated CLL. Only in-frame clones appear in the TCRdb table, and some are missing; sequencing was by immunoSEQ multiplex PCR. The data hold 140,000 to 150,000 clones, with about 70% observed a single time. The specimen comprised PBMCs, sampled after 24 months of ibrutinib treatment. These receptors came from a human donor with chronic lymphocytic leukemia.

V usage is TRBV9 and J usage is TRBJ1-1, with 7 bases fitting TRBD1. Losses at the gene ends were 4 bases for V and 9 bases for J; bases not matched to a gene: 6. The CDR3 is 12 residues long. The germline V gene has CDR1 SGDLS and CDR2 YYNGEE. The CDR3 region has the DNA TGTGCCAGCAGCTCACGGACAGGAAAAGCTTTCTTT. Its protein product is CASSSRTGKAFF.

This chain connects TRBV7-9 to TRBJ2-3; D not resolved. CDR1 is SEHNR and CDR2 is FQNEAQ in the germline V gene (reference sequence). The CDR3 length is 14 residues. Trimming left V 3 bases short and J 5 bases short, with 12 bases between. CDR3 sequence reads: CASSLDQLGDTQYF. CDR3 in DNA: TGTGCCAGCAGCTTGGACCAGTTGGGAGATACGCAGTATTTT.

The CDR3 nucleotides read TGTGCCAGCAGTGAAGCGGGGGGGAGCACAGATACGCAGTATTTT. Residues: CASSEAGGSTDTQYF. The chain joins TRBV6-1 to TRBJ2-3; 7 nucleotides match TRBD2. This CDR3 spans 15 amino acids. V trimming: 0 bases; J trimming: 0 bases; junction bases outside the gene matches: 0. Germline CDR1 is MNHNS and CDR2 is SASEGT.

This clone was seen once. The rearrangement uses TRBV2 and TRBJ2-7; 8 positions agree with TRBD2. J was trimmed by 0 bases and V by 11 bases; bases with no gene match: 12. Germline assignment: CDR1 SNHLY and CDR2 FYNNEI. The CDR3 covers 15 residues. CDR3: CACRLASGRSYEQYF. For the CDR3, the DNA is TGTGCCTGTCGGTTGGCTAGCGGGCGCTCCTACGAGCAGTACTTC. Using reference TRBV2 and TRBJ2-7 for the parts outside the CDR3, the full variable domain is EPEVTQTPSHQVTQMGQEVILRCVPISNHLYFYWYRQILGQKVEFLVSFYNNEISEKSEIFDDQFSVERPDGSNFTLKIRSTKLEDSAMYFCACRLASGRSYEQYFGPGTRLTVT.

The CDR3 region is CASSVASAAGEQYF. The DNA for the CDR3 is TGTGCCAGCAGCGTAGCCAGCGCCGCGGGAGAGCAGTACTTC. The rearrangement uses TRBV9 and TRBJ2-7; tentative D call: TRBD2 (6 bases). The V gene lost 0 bases and the J gene lost 7 bases, with 14 bases spanning the gap. The CDR3 runs to 14 residues. CDR1 and CDR2 from the germline V gene are SGDLS and YYNGEE.

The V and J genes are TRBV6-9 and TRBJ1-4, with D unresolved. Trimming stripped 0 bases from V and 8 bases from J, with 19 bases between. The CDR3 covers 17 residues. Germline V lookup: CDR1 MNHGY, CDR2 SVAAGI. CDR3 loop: CASSYSSSLSTGEKLFF. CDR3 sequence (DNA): TGTGCCAGCAGTTATTCATCTAGTCTGTCAACCGGGGAAAAACTGTTTTTT.

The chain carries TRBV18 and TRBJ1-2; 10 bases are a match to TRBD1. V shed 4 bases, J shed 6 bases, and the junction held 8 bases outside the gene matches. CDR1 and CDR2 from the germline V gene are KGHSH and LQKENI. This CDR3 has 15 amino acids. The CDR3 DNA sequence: TGTGCCAGCTCACAGGGACAGGGGACCGGGGATGGCTACACCTTC. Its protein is CASSQGQGTGDGYTF.

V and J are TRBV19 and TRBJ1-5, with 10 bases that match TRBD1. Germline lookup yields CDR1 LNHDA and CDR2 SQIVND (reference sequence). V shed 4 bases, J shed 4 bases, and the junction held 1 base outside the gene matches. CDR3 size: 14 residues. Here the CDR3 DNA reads TGTGCCAGTAGTACGGGACAGGGGAATCAGCCCCAGCATTTT. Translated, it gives CASSTGQGNQPQHF. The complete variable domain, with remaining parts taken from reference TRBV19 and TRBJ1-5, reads DGGITQSPKYLFRKEGQNVTLSCEQNLNHDAMYWYRQDPGQGLRLIYYSQIVNDFQKGDIAEGYSVSREKKESFPLTVTSAQKNPTAFYLCASSTGQGNQPQHFGDGTRLSIL.

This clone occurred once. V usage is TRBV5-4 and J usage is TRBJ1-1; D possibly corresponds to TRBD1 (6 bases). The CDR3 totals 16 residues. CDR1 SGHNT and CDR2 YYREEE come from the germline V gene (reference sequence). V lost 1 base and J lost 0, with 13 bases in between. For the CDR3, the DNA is TGTGCCAGCAGCTTGACCCCTCAGGGGATGAACACTGAAGCTTTCTTT. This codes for CASSLTPQGMNTEAFF.

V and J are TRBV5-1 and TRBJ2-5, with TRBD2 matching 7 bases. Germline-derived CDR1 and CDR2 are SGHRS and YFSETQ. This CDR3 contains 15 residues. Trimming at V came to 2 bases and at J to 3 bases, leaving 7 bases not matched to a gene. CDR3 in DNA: TGCGCCAGCAGCTTTCCGCAGGGAGGGGAAGAGACCCAGTACTTC. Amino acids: CASSFPQGGEETQYF. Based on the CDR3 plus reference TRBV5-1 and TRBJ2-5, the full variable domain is KAGVTQTPRYLIKTRGQQVTLSCSPISGHRSVSWYQQTPGQGLQFLFEYFSETQRNKGNFPGRFSGRQFSNSRSEMNVSTLELGDSALYLCASSFPQGGEETQYFGPGTRLLVL.

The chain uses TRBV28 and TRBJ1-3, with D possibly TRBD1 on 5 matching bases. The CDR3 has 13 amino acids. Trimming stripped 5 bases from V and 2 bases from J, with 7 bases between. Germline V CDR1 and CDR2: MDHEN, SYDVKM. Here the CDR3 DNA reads TGTGCCAGCAGTAGGGGAGCTGGAAACACCATATATTTT. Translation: CASSRGAGNTIYF.

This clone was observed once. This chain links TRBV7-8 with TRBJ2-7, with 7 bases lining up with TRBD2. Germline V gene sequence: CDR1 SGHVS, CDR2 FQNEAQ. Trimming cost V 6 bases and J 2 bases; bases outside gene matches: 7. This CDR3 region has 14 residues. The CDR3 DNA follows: TGTGCCAGCAGTGGGGGGGGGACCCCCTACGAGCAGTACTTC. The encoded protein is CASSGGGTPYEQYF.

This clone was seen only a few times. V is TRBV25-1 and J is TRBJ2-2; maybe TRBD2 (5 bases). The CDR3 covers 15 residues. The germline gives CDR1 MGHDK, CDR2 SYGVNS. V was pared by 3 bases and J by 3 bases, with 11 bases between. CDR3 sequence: CASSDTGSYTGELFF. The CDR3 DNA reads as TGTGCCAGCAGTGATACGGGATCATACACCGGGGAGCTGTTTTTT.

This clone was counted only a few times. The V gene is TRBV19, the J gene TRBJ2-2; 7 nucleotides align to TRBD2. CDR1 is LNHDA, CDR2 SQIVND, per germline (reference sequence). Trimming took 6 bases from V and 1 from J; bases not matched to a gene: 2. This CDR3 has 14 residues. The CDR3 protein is CASRRGMNTGELFF. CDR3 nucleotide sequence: TGTGCCAGTAGGCGGGGGATGAACACCGGGGAGCTGTTTTTT.

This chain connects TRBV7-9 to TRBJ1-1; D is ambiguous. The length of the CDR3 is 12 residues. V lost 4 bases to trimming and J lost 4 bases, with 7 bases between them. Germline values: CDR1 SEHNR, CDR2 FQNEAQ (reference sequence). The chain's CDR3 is CASSSWGTEAFF. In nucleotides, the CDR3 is TGTGCCAGCAGCTCGTGGGGCACTGAAGCTTTCTTT.

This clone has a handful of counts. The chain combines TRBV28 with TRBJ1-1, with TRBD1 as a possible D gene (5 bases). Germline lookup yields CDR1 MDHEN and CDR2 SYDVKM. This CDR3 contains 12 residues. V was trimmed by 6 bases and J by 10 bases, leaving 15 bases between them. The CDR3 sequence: CASRPGPARAFF. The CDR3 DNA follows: TGTGCCAGCAGGCCAGGGCCAGCCCGAGCTTTCTTT. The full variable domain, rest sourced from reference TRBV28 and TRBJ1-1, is DVKVTQSSRYLVKRTGEKVFLECVQDMDHENMFWYRQDPGLGLRLIYFSYDVKMKEKGDIPEGYSVSREKKERFSLILESASTNQTSMYLCASRPGPARAFFGQGTRLTVV.

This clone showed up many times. CDR3: CASKSGGTGELFF. In nucleotides, the CDR3 is TGTGCCAGCAAATCCGGGGGCACCGGGGAGCTGTTTTTT. The chain couples TRBV28 to TRBJ2-2, with TRBD2 as a possible D gene (6 bases). Germline-derived CDR1 and CDR2 are MDHEN and SYDVKM. Trimming took 7 bases from V and 4 from J, leaving 10 bases between them. The CDR3 totals 13 residues.

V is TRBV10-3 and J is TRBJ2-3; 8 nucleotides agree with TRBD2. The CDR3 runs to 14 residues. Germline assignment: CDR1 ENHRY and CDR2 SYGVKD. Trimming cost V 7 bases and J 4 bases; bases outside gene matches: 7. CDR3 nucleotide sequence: TGTGCCATCAAGGTCTCTAGCGGGCCAGATACGCAGTATTTT. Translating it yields CAIKVSSGPDTQYF.

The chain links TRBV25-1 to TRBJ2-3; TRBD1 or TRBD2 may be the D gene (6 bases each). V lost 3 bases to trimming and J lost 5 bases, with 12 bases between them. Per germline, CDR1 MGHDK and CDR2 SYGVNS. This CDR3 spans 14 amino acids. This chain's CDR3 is CASSDPGGGDTQYF. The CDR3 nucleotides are TGTGCCAGCAGTGATCCAGGAGGGGGAGATACGCAGTATTTT.

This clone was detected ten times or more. CDR3 region: CASSSDRGNSNQPQHF. CDR3 in DNA: TGCGCCAGCAGCTCGGACAGGGGAAATAGCAATCAGCCCCAGCATTTT. This sequence joins TRBV5-1 and TRBJ1-5; 9 positions agree with TRBD1. V lost 3 bases, J lost 0 bases, and 4 bases stayed unmatched. CDR1 is SGHRS, CDR2 YFSETQ, per germline. The CDR3 consists of 16 residues.

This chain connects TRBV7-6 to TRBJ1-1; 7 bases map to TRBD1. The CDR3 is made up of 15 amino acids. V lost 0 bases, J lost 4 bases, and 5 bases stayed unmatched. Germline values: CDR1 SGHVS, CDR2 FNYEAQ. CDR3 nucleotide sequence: TGTGCCAGCAGCTTAGCTCAGGGGGGAGGCACTGAAGCTTTCTTT. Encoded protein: CASSLAQGGGTEAFF. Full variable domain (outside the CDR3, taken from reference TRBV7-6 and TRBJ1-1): GAGVSQSPRYKVTKRGQDVALRCDPISGHVSLYWYRQALGQGPEFLTYFNYEAQQDKSGLPNDRFSAERPEGSISTLTIQRTEQRDSAMYRCASSLAQGGGTEAFFGQGTRLTVV.

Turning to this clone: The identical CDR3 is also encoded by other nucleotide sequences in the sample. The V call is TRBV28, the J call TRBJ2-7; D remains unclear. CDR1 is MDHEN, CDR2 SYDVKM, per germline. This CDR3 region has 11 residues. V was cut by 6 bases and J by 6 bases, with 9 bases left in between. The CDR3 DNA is TGTGCCAGCAGCCTTCAGCGCGAGCAGTACTTC. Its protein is CASSLQREQYF.